These 5 T cell receptor beta chains share one sample of origin, sequenced in a study of blood T cells in healthy people across ages. The second PCR ran roughly 6 to 11 cycles with a sample-barcoded 5' primer and J-beta primers. TCRdb itself ran the 5' RACE reads through MiXCR, one entry per CDR3 protein. This sample has some 1.5 million distinct CDR3 sequences; about 28% occur once, and the top ten carry less than 9.5%. Sequencing was done on a sample of blood. The receptors were sampled from a woman aged 25 to 45 in good health.

This clonotype was counted ten times or more. The genes are TRBV12-3 or TRBV12-4 and TRBJ2-7; TRBD2 agrees at 14 bases. The CDR3 has 17 residues. J lost 7 bases, V lost 2 bases, and 10 bases had no gene match. This chain's CDR3 is CASSLNPGLAGGREQYF. CDR3 nucleotides: TGTGCCAGCAGTTTAAATCCCGGACTAGCGGGAGGACGGGAGCAGTACTTC.

The rearrangement uses TRBV21-1 and TRBJ2-1; the D segment call TRBD2 is taken from the table without a DNA check. TRBV21-1 is recorded as a pseudogene. This CDR3 comprises 19 residues. CDR3: CASSKGPQSKTSGVNEQFF. In nucleotides, the CDR3 is TGTGCCAGCAGCAAAGGCCCACAATCAAAAACTAGCGGGGTCAATGAGCAGTTCTTC.

This sequence joins TRBV5-1 and TRBJ2-2; D is unclear. This CDR3 has 16 residues. Germline CDR1 reads SGHRS; CDR2 reads YFSETQ. V lost 0 bases and J 0 bases, leaving 9 bases between the germline ends. For the CDR3, the DNA is TGCGCCAGCAGCTTGGCCGGTCGGTCGAACACCGGGGAGCTGTTTTTT. Translating it yields CASSLAGRSNTGELFF. Full variable domain (remainder filled in from reference TRBV5-1 and TRBJ2-2): KAGVTQTPRYLIKTRGQQVTLSCSPISGHRSVSWYQQTPGQGLQFLFEYFSETQRNKGNFPGRFSGRQFSNSRSEMNVSTLELGDSALYLCASSLAGRSNTGELFFGEGSRLTVL.

The chain carries TRBV7-9 and TRBJ1-2, with D uncertain. The CDR3 spans 13 residues. V dropped 5 bases and J dropped 8 bases, with 15 bases sitting between them. The V gene's germline CDR1 is SEHNR and CDR2 FQNEAQ (reference sequence). CDR3 sequence: CASSIEGFGGYTF. DNA for the CDR3: TGTGCCAGCAGCATAGAGGGATTCGGGGGCTACACCTTC.

This clonotype has ten or more counts. The chain is built from TRBV4-3 and TRBJ2-5; D assignment may be TRBD1 or TRBD2 (6 bases each). Per the germline V gene, CDR1 is LGHNA and CDR2 is YSLEER. Trimming stripped 0 bases from V and 5 bases from J, with 19 bases between. The CDR3 is made up of 17 amino acids. The CDR3 DNA sequence: TGCGCCAGCAGCCAAGATCTCCCCCAGGGGAGGTGGGAGACCCAGTACTTC. Amino acid sequence: CASSQDLPQGRWETQYF.